Presented here are 32 T cell receptor beta chains from one specimen sequenced in a study of blood T cell repertoires in COVID-19. The protocol was immunoSEQ multiplex PCR, while the TCRdb copy is restricted to in-frame clones and leaves out a portion. The sample contains under 200,000 clones, approximately 90% of which appear only once. Sequencing was done on a sample of peripheral blood. The source of these receptors is a man aged 60 to 75 with acute or convalescent COVID-19.

V gene TRBV7-9 combines with J gene TRBJ1-4; D unclear. The V gene's germline CDR1 is SEHNR and CDR2 FQNEAQ (reference sequence). The CDR3 consists of 16 residues. The V gene lost 2 bases and the J gene lost 3 bases, with 13 bases spanning the gap. The CDR3 region is CASSLMTGSANEKLFF. CDR3 DNA: TGTGCCAGCAGCTTAATGACGGGGTCGGCTAATGAAAAACTGTTTTTT.

Only one count was recorded for this clone. CDR3 amino acids: CASTSGRISSGNTIYF. The CDR3 DNA is TGTGCCAGTACGAGCGGACGGATCAGCTCTGGAAACACCATATATTTT. The J gene is TRBJ1-3, the V gene TRBV19, with D unresolved. The CDR3 is made up of 16 amino acids. Germline loops: CDR1 LNHDA, CDR2 SQIVND (reference sequence). V lost 7 bases to trimming and J lost 0 bases, with 16 bases between them.

This clone was observed a single time. The rearrangement joins TRBV3-1 (or the pseudogene TRBV3-2) to TRBJ1-4; D is ambiguous. This CDR3 contains 13 residues. The ends were cut back, 1 base at V and 8 bases at J, with 8 bases in the middle. Germline CDR1 is LGHDT and CDR2 is YNNKEL (reference sequence). The CDR3 loop reads CASSQGGGEKLFF. CDR3 DNA: TGTGCCAGCAGCCAAGGAGGAGGGGAAAAACTGTTTTTT.

The chain joins TRBV16 to TRBJ1-4, with a possible D match to TRBD1 (6 bases). The CDR3 spans 15 residues. V gave up 2 bases and J gave up 7 bases, with 14 bases separating them. Germline loops: CDR1 KGHSY, CDR2 FQNENV. The chain's CDR3 is CASSQITGISEKLFF. In DNA, the CDR3 is TGTGCCAGCAGCCAAATTACAGGGATTTCTGAAAAACTGTTTTTT.

The chain carries TRBV7-6 and TRBJ1-1, with TRBD1 identical over 7 bases. Germline CDR1 reads SGHVS; CDR2 reads FNYEAQ. V gave up 4 bases and J gave up 8 bases; unmatched junction bases: 1. The CDR3 consists of 11 residues. The CDR3 spells CASSSQGEAFF. The CDR3 DNA follows: TGTGCCAGCAGCTCACAGGGGGAAGCTTTCTTT.

Details on this clone: This sample also contains other DNA sequences that code for the same CDR3. J is TRBJ1-4 and V is TRBV7-9; a weak D match, TRBD1 (5 bases). CDR3 length equals 14 residues. V was pared by 3 bases and J by 4 bases, with 9 bases between. Germline V gene sequence: CDR1 SEHNR, CDR2 FQNEAQ (reference sequence). CDR3 in DNA: TGTGCCAGCAGCTTGCGGGGGGGTAATGAAAAACTGTTTTTT. This codes for CASSLRGGNEKLFF.

The rearrangement uses TRBV14 and TRBJ1-1, with 7 bases lining up with TRBD1. The ends lost 1 base at V and 7 bases at J; junction bases unmatched: 9. The CDR3 is 15 residues long. Germline V gene data show CDR1 as SGHDN and CDR2 as FVKESK. The chain's CDR3 is CASSQVRGPPGEAFF. CDR3 nucleotide sequence: TGTGCCAGCAGCCAAGTAAGGGGGCCCCCGGGTGAAGCTTTCTTT.

This clone was counted once. V gene TRBV29-1 combines with J gene TRBJ2-3, with 12 bases lining up with TRBD1. CDR3 size: 14 residues. Trimming cost V 7 bases and J 6 bases; bases outside gene matches: 8. Germline CDR1 and CDR2: SQVTM and ANQGSEA. CDR3 sequence reads: CSAEGQGAWDTQYF. CDR3 coding DNA: TGCAGCGCCGAGGGACAGGGGGCTTGGGATACGCAGTATTTT.

The chain links TRBV27 to TRBJ2-1; 8 nucleotides match TRBD2. V was clipped by 6 bases and J by 3 bases; unmatched bases: 7. The CDR3 contains 15 residues. From germline, CDR1 is MNHEY and CDR2 SMNVEV (reference sequence). The CDR3 protein is CASSLAGTIYNEQFF. The CDR3 DNA sequence: TGTGCCAGCAGCTTAGCGGGAACAATCTACAATGAGCAGTTCTTC.

A few counts support this clone. V is TRBV29-1 and J is TRBJ2-3; 7 bases align to TRBD1. Trimming at V came to 7 bases and at J to 3 bases, leaving 10 bases not matched to a gene. This CDR3 comprises 14 residues. Germline CDR1 SQVTM, CDR2 ANQGSEA. The CDR3 spells CSGLDRPWTDTQYF. CDR3 DNA: TGCAGCGGACTGGACAGGCCCTGGACAGATACGCAGTATTTT.

As regards this clone: Additional DNA sequences in this sample encode the identical CDR3. The CDR3 here is CASSLTGVNTEAFF. The CDR3 DNA sequence: TGTGCCAGTAGTCTAACAGGGGTGAACACTGAAGCTTTCTTT. The rearrangement links TRBV19 to TRBJ1-1, with 7 bases matching TRBD1. The CDR3 is made up of 14 amino acids. CDR1 is LNHDA, CDR2 SQIVND, per germline (reference sequence). Germline trimming cut 5 bases from V and 0 bases from J; bases unmatched to any gene: 3.

The V call is TRBV7-9, the J call TRBJ1-5, with D possibly matching TRBD1 (5 bases). CDR3 length: 14 residues. Trimming took 4 bases from V and 5 from J, leaving 12 bases between them. Germline assignment: CDR1 SEHNR and CDR2 FQNEAQ (reference sequence). CDR3 DNA: TGTGCCAGCAGCTCCGGGACTCCTCATCAGCCCCAGCATTTT. Its translation is CASSSGTPHQPQHF.

The chain carries TRBV5-1 and TRBJ2-5, with TRBD2 as a possible D gene (5 bases). The germline V gene encodes CDR1 SGHRS and CDR2 YFSETQ. The CDR3 has 14 residues. Trimming removed 3 bases at V and 2 bases at J, with 11 bases between. The CDR3 nucleotides read TGCGCCAGCAGCTACCGGGGTCTACAAGAGACCCAGTACTTC. Translating gives CASSYRGLQETQYF.

V gene TRBV10-3 combines with J gene TRBJ1-2; 8 bases agree with TRBD1. The CDR3 covers 13 residues. Unmatched junction bases numbered 2, after V lost 4 bases and J lost 4 bases. In germline, CDR1 is ENHRY, CDR2 SYGVKD. The chain's CDR3 is CAISVGQGYGYTF. Written as DNA, the CDR3 is TGTGCCATCAGTGTCGGACAGGGCTATGGCTACACCTTC.

J is TRBJ2-7 and V is TRBV10-3; 8 bases match TRBD1. The CDR3 extends over 15 amino acids. CDR1 is ENHRY and CDR2 is SYGVKD in the germline V gene. With 3 bases clipped from V and 4 bases from J, the junction kept 8 bases outside the gene matches. The CDR3 reads CAISDSGQGKYEQYF. The DNA for the CDR3 is TGTGCCATCAGTGATTCCGGACAGGGAAAATACGAGCAGTACTTC.

The chain recombines TRBV5-1 with TRBJ2-3; TRBD2 agrees at 7 bases. V trimming: 0 bases; J trimming: 5 bases; junction bases outside the gene matches: 3. The CDR3 runs to 14 residues. Germline CDR1 reads SGHRS; CDR2 reads YFSETQ. CDR3 in DNA: TGCGCCAGCAGCTTGGGACTAGCCCAAGATACGCAGTATTTT. Amino acid sequence: CASSLGLAQDTQYF. Variable domain in full (rest from reference TRBV5-1 and TRBJ2-3): KAGVTQTPRYLIKTRGQQVTLSCSPISGHRSVSWYQQTPGQGLQFLFEYFSETQRNKGNFPGRFSGRQFSNSRSEMNVSTLELGDSALYLCASSLGLAQDTQYFGPGTRLTVL.

About this clone: Different DNA sequences within this sample yield the same CDR3. The gene calls are TRBV2 and TRBJ2-3; tentatively, D is TRBD2 (6 bases). This CDR3 comprises 12 residues. From germline, CDR1 is SNHLY and CDR2 FYNNEI. V lost 3 bases, J lost 5 bases, and 6 bases lay in between. The CDR3 spells CASSEEGDTQYF. The CDR3 coding sequence is TGTGCCAGCAGTGAGGAGGGAGATACGCAGTATTTT. The variable domain in full, completed from reference TRBV2 and TRBJ2-3, reads EPEVTQTPSHQVTQMGQEVILRCVPISNHLYFYWYRQILGQKVEFLVSFYNNEISEKSEIFDDQFSVERPDGSNFTLKIRSTKLEDSAMYFCASSEEGDTQYFGPGTRLTVL.

The rearrangement joins TRBV7-6 to TRBJ2-7; 9 nucleotides agree with TRBD1. The CDR3 is 15 residues long. CDR1 SGHVS and CDR2 FNYEAQ come from the germline V gene. J was trimmed by 0 bases and V by 4 bases; bases with no gene match: 4. The CDR3 DNA sequence: TGTGCCAGCAGCTGGGGACAGGGCTTCTCCTACGAGCAGTACTTC. Protein sequence: CASSWGQGFSYEQYF. The whole variable domain, filled in from reference TRBV7-6 and TRBJ2-7, reads GAGVSQSPRYKVTKRGQDVALRCDPISGHVSLYWYRQALGQGPEFLTYFNYEAQQDKSGLPNDRFSAERPEGSISTLTIQRTEQRDSAMYRCASSWGQGFSYEQYFGPGTRLTVT.

Judged by abundance, this clone is medium-sized. The chain is built from TRBV18 and TRBJ2-5, with D possibly matching TRBD2 (5 bases). The CDR3 is made up of 13 amino acids. V was cut by 4 bases and J by 5 bases, with 11 bases left in between. Germline lookup yields CDR1 KGHSH and CDR2 LQKENI. CDR3 DNA: TGTGCCAGCTCACTGATGTCGGGGGAGACCCAGTACTTC. Translating gives CASSLMSGETQYF.

CDR3 residues: CASSVGTGGSEQYF. The CDR3 DNA is TGCGCCAGCAGCGTCGGGACAGGGGGCAGCGAGCAGTACTTC. V is TRBV5-1 and J is TRBJ2-7; 12 nucleotides align to TRBD1. The germline V gene has CDR1 SGHRS and CDR2 YFSETQ. V dropped 4 bases and J dropped 6; count of bases not matched to a gene: 5. The CDR3 contains 14 residues.

The rearrangement joins TRBV6-5 to TRBJ1-1, with a possible D match to TRBD1 (6 bases). Germline CDR1 MNHEY, CDR2 SVGAGI. With 2 bases removed from V and 6 bases from J, the gap between germline ends came to 13 bases. The CDR3 loop spans 14 amino acids. CDR3 sequence reads: CASSYGTHGAEAFF. CDR3 DNA: TGTGCCAGCAGTTACGGGACACATGGGGCTGAAGCTTTCTTT.

J is TRBJ2-7 and V is TRBV11-2, with D possibly TRBD1 on 5 matching bases. The CDR3 loop spans 14 amino acids. V was trimmed by 5 bases and J by 4 bases, leaving 15 bases between them. Germline CDR1 SGHAT, CDR2 FQNNGV. CDR3 in amino acids: CASSPGWGLYEQYV. CDR3 nucleotides: TGTGCCAGCAGCCCGGGTTGGGGCCTTTACGAGCAGTACGTC.

The chain has TRBV30 and TRBJ1-4; 7 nucleotides align to TRBD1. This CDR3 contains 14 residues. Germline assignment: CDR1 GTSNPN and CDR2 SVGIG (reference sequence). The trim removed 4 bases at V and 3 bases at J, leaving 5 bases unmatched. The CDR3 here is CAWNTGTANEKLFF. The CDR3 region has the DNA TGTGCCTGGAACACCGGGACAGCTAATGAAAAACTGTTTTTT.

This clone came up once. The chain couples TRBV4-2 to TRBJ1-2; 7 nucleotides align to TRBD1. The CDR3 length is 14 residues. Germline V lookup: CDR1 LGHNA, CDR2 YNFKEQ. After removal of 1 base from V and 4 bases from J, the junction contained 3 bases not matched to a gene. In DNA form, the CDR3 reads TGTGCCAGCAGCCAAGGTGAGGGGGCCTATGGCTACACCTTC. It is translated as CASSQGEGAYGYTF.

V gene TRBV5-5 combines with J gene TRBJ2-1, with TRBD2 matching over 12 bases. The CDR3 contains 17 residues. The V and J ends lost 3 bases and 0 bases, in that order; junction bases with no gene match: 4. In germline, CDR1 is SGHKS, CDR2 YYEKEE (reference sequence). CDR3 sequence: CASSSGLAGSSYNEQFF. In DNA form, the CDR3 reads TGTGCCAGCAGCTCGGGACTAGCGGGCTCCTCCTACAATGAGCAGTTCTTC.

Notes on this clone: Other DNA sequences within the sample encode an identical CDR3. The chain is built from TRBV5-6 and TRBJ1-3; no clear D gene. CDR1 is SGHDT and CDR2 is YYEEEE in the germline V gene. Trimming stripped 2 bases from V and 0 bases from J, with 6 bases between. The CDR3 spans 14 residues. CDR3 in DNA: TGTGCCAGCAGCTTCCATTTCTCTGGAAACACCATATATTTT. It is translated as CASSFHFSGNTIYF.

V and J are TRBV19 and TRBJ1-5; D gene unclear. Trimming pared 1 base from V and 3 bases from J, leaving 7 bases between. The CDR3 consists of 14 residues. Germline-derived CDR1 and CDR2 are LNHDA and SQIVND (reference sequence). The CDR3 region has the DNA TGTGCCAGTAGTATAGTTGCGGACAATCAGCCCCAGCATTTT. Protein: CASSIVADNQPQHF.

The CDR3 region is CASSEVGRVPRGYTF. The CDR3 DNA follows: TGTGCCAGCAGTGAAGTGGGCAGGGTCCCGCGGGGCTACACCTTC. The chain links TRBV6-1 to TRBJ1-2, with D possibly being TRBD1 (5 bases). In germline, CDR1 is MNHNS, CDR2 SASEGT. The ends were cut back, 1 base at V and 8 bases at J, with 17 bases in the middle. CDR3 length equals 15 residues.

V is TRBV30 and J is TRBJ2-7, with D possibly matching TRBD2 (6 bases). V lost 5 bases and J lost 3, with 23 bases in between. Germline V lookup: CDR1 GTSNPN, CDR2 SVGIG (reference sequence). The CDR3 is 16 residues long. The CDR3 nucleotides are TGTGCCTGGGCCCAGGGACTCGTAGCGGAAGGCTACGAGCAGTACTTC. Residues: CAWAQGLVAEGYEQYF. The full variable domain, with the rest looked up from reference TRBV30 and TRBJ2-7, is SQTIHQWPATLVQPVGSPLSLECTVEGTSNPNLYWYRQAAGRGLQLLFYSVGIGQISSEVPQNLSASRPQDRQFILSSKKLLLSDSGFYLCAWAQGLVAEGYEQYFGPGTRLTVT.

The chain uses TRBV5-1 and TRBJ2-1; 8 bases map to TRBD1. Germline values: CDR1 SGHRS, CDR2 YFSETQ. CDR3 size: 15 residues. Germline trimming cut 3 bases from V and 2 bases from J; bases unmatched to any gene: 4. The CDR3 coding sequence is TGCGCCAGCAGCTCGCTACAGGGGGCCTACAATGAGCAGTTCTTC. Its translation: CASSSLQGAYNEQFF.

The chain is built from TRBV5-5 and TRBJ2-1, with 7 bases fitting TRBD2. CDR3 size: 13 residues. Unmatched junction bases numbered 5, after V lost 3 bases and J lost 8 bases. CDR1 SGHKS and CDR2 YYEKEE come from the germline V gene (reference sequence). The chain's CDR3 is CASSSISGDEQFF. The DNA for the CDR3 is TGTGCCAGCAGCTCGATAAGCGGGGATGAGCAGTTCTTC.

The chain employs TRBV5-6 and TRBJ1-4; TRBD1 is a possible D gene (6 bases). V was pared by 0 bases and J by 4 bases, with 10 bases between. This CDR3 is built from 15 residues. CDR1 and CDR2 from the germline V gene are SGHDT and YYEEEE. Written as DNA, the CDR3 is TGTGCCAGCAGCTTGGAACAGGGCTTTAATGAAAAACTGTTTTTT. As protein: CASSLEQGFNEKLFF. The full variable domain, in which reference TRBV5-6 and TRBJ1-4 provide the parts outside the CDR3, is DAGVTQSPTHLIKTRGQQVTLRCSPKSGHDTVSWYQQALGQGPQFIFQYYEEEERQRGNFPDRFSGHQFPNYSSELNVNALLLGDSALYLCASSLEQGFNEKLFFGSGTQLSVL.